This T cell receptor beta chain emerged from a study of blood T cells in healthy people across ages. Alongside a J-beta primer mix, a sample-barcoded 5' primer served in a second PCR lasting about 7 to 11 cycles. TCRdb processed the 5' RACE reads anew with MiXCR; each CDR3 protein has one entry. The table has about 970,000 distinct CDR3 sequences, around 54% seen once; the top ten hold around 21%. CDR1 MDHEN and CDR2 SYDVKM come from the germline V gene. The V gene end was trimmed by 5 bases and the J gene end by 5 bases; junction bases not matched to a gene: 16. The CDR3 is made up of 18 amino acids. This clonotype was seen a few times.

The rearrangement joins TRBV28 to TRBJ2-7; TRBD2 agrees at 12 bases. The source of this sequence is a woman aged 60-75 years in good health. The sequencing sample was made of blood. CDR3 loop: CASSKSGLAGISGDEQYF. The CDR3 DNA reads TGTGCCAGCAGTAAATCCGGACTAGCGGGAATTTCGGGGGACGAGCAGTACTTC.